The rows below give T cell receptor beta chains drawn from one sample of a study of T-cell reconstitution after alpha-beta-depleted transplantation in children. One entry per CDR3 protein results from TCRdb running MiXCR on the PCR reads. This table holds a few hundred thousand distinct CDR3 sequences, around 27% found once. This material consisted of PBMCs, taken before TCRalphabeta/CD19-depleted stem cell transplant. The receptors stem from a boy in the first two years of life with Wiskott-Aldrich syndrome, due to receive a stem cell transplant. Both conserved end residues are part of each CDR3.

V: TRBV27
CDR3: CASSPRTGRGYTF

V: TRBV20-1
CDR3: CSASRADGSYEQYF

V: TRBV30
CDR3: CAWRQTRGSEAFF

V: TRBV28
CDR3: CASSLFSGSYEQYF

V: TRBV28
CDR3: CASSFRRGGNTGELFF

V: TRBV12-3/TRBV12-4
CDR3: CASSQKTGPYEQYF

V: TRBV13
CDR3: CASSLGRLGTDTQYF

V: TRBV29-1
CDR3: CSAADRGPYNEQFF

V: TRBV20-1
CDR3: CSAFRLAGGDTQYF

V: TRBV29-1
CDR3: CSVGTGISGNTIYF

V: TRBV28
CDR3: CASSSRDRTNTEAFF

V: TRBV12-3/TRBV12-4
CDR3: CASSLGTGAPSTEAFF

V: TRBV7-2
CDR3: CASSSKNTGELFF

V: TRBV5-1
CDR3: CASRREGLTDTQYF

V: TRBV5-8
CDR3: CASSYSGNGYTF

V: TRBV3-1
CDR3: CASSRVGPTGNQNTQYF

V: TRBV5-1
CDR3: CASSLVTPNHNEQFF

V: TRBV20-1
CDR3: CSALRWEGDQPQHF

V: TRBV27
CDR3: CASSFALRGRANTGELFF

V: TRBV20-1
CDR3: CSAETASGKGGGELFF

V: TRBV20-1
CDR3: CSATRLAGGYNEQFF

V: TRBV3-1
CDR3: CASSQLSPLSGNTIYF

V: TRBV7-9
CDR3: CASSLSGQSTNYGYTF

V: TRBV7-2
CDR3: CASSLARAGGPDEQYF

V: TRBV6-2/TRBV6-3
CDR3: CASRSTGTLNTEAFF